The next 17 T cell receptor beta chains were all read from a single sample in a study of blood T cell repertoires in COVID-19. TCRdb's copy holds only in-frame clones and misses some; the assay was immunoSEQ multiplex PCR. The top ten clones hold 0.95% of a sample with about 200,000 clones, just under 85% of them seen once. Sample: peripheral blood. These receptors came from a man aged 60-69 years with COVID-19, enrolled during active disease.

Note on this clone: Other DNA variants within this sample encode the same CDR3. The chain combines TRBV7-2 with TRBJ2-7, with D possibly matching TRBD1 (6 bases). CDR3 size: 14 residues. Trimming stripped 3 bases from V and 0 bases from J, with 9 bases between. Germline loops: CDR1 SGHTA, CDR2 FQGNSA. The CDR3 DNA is TGTGCCAGCAGCTTGGACAGTTCCTCCTACGAGCAGTACTTC. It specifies CASSLDSSSYEQYF.

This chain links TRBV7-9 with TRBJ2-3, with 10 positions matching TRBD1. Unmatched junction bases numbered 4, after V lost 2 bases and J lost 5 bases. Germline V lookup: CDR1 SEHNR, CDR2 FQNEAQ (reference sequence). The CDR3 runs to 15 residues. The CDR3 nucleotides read TGTGCCAGCAGCTTACGACAGGGGGCCGGAGATACGCAGTATTTT. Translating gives CASSLRQGAGDTQYF.

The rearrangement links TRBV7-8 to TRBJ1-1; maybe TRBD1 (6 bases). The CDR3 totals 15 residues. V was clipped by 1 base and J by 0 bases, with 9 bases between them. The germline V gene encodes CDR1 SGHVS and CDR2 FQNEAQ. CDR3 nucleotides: TGTGCCAGCAGCTTAGGGGACAACCTGAACACTGAAGCTTTCTTT. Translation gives CASSLGDNLNTEAFF.

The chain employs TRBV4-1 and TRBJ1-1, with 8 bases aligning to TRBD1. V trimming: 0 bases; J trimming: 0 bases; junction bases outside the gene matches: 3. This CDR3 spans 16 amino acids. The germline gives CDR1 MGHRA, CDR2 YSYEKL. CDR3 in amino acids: CASSQEQGGVNTEAFF. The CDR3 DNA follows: TGCGCCAGCAGCCAAGAACAGGGGGGGGTGAACACTGAAGCTTTCTTT.

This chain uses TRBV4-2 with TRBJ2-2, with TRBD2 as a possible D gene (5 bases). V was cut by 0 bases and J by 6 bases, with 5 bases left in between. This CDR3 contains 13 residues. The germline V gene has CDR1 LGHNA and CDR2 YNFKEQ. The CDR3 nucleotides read TGTGCCAGCAGCCAAGAGAGGGCCGGGGAGCTGTTTTTT. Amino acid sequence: CASSQERAGELFF.

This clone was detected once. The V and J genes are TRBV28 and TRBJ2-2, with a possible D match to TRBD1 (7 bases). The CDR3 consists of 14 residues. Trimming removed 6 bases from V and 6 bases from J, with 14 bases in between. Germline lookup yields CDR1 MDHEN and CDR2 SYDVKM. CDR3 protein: CASRQGGQAGELFF. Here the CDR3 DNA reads TGTGCCAGCAGGCAGGGGGGTCAGGCCGGGGAGCTGTTTTTT.

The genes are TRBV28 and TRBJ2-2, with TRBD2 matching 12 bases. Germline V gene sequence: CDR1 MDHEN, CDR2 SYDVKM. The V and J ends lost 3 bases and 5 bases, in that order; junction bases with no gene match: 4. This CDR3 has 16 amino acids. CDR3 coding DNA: TGTGCCAGCAGTTTGCGACTAGCGGGAGCAACCGGGGAGCTGTTTTTT. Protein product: CASSLRLAGATGELFF.

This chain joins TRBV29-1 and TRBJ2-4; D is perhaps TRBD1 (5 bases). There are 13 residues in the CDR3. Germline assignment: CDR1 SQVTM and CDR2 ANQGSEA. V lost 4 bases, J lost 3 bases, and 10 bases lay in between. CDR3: CSVVRRDKNIQYF. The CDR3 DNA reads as TGCAGCGTTGTTCGCAGGGACAAAAACATTCAGTACTTC.

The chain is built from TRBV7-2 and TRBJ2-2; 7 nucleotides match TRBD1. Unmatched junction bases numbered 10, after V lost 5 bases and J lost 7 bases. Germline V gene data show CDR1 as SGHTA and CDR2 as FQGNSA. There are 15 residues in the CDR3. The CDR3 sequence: CASSPQTGSGGELFF. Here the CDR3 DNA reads TGTGCCAGCAGCCCTCAGACAGGGAGCGGCGGGGAGCTGTTTTTT.

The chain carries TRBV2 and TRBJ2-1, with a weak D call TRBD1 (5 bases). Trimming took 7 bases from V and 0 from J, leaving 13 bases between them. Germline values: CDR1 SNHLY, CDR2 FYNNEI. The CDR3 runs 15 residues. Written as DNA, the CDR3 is TGTGCCAGCACCTTTACAGGTAGCTCCTACAATGAGCAGTTCTTC. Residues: CASTFTGSSYNEQFF.

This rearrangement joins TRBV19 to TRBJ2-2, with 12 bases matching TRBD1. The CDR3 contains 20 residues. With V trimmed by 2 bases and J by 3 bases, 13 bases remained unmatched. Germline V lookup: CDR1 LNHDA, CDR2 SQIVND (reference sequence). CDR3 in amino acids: CASSITRDRGREGDTGELFF. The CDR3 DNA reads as TGTGCCAGTAGTATAACCCGGGACAGGGGGCGCGAGGGGGACACCGGGGAGCTGTTTTTT.

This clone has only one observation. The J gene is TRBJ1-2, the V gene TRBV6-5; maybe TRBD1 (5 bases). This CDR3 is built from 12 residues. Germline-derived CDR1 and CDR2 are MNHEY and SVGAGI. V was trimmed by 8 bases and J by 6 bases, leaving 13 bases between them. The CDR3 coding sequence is TGTGCCAGCTGGGGCCAGGGCGATGGCTACACCTTC. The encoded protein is CASWGQGDGYTF.

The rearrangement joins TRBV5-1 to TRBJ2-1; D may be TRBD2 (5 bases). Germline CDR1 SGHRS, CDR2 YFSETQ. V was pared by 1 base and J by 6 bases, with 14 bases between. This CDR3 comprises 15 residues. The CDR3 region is CASSLLNGGSNEQFF. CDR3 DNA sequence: TGCGCCAGCAGCTTGCTGAACGGCGGGTCCAATGAGCAGTTCTTC.

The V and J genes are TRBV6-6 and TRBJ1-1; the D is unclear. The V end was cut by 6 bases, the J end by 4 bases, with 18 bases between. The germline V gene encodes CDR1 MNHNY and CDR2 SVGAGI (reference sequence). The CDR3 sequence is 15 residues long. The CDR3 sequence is CASSFLSGQSTEAFF. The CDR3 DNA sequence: TGTGCCAGCAGCTTCCTTAGCGGCCAGAGCACTGAAGCTTTCTTT.

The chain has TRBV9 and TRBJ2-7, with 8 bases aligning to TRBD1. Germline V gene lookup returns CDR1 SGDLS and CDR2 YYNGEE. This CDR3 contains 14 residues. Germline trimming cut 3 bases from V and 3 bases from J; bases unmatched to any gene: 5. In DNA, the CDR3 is TGTGCCAGCAGCGCCTCTGGACAGGGCTACGAGCAGTACTTC. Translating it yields CASSASGQGYEQYF.

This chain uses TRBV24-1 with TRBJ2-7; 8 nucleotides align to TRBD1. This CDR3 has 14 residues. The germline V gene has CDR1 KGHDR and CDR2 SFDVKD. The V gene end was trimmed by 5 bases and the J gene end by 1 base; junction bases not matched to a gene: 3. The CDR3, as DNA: TGTGCCACCAGTGTTCAGGGGGCGTCCTACGAGCAGTACTTC. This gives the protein CATSVQGASYEQYF.

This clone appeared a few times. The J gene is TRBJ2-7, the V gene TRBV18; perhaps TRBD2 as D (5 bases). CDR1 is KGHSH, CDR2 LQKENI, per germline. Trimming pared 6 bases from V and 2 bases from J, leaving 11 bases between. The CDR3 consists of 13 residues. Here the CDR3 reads CASSSGVTYEQYF. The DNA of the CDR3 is TGTGCCAGCTCGTCCGGGGTTACCTACGAGCAGTACTTC.